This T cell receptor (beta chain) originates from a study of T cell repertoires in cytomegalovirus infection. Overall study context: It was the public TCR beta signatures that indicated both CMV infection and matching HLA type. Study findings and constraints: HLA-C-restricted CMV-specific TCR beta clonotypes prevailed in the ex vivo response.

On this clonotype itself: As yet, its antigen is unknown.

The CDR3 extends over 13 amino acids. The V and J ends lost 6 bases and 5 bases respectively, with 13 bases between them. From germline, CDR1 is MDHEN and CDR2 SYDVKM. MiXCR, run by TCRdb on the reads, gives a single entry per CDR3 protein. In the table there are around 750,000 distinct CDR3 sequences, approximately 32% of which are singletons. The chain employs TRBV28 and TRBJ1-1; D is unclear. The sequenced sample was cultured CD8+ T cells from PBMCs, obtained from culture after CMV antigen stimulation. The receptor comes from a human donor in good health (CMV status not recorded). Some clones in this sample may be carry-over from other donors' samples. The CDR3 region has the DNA TGTGCCAGCAGGGCGATTGAAGGGACTGAAGCTTTCTTT. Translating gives CASRAIEGTEAFF.